Sequencing of this TCR beta chain was carried out in a study of cytomegalovirus exposure and HLA in healthy donors. General study findings and limits: Later on, a genetic analysis was performed. It linked a missense variant in DCLRE1C with V- and J-gene trimming of TCR beta.

The CDR3 is 14 amino acids. From germline, CDR1 is SGHRS and CDR2 YFSETQ. V lost 4 bases to trimming and J lost 5 bases; unmatched junction nucleotides: 6. 13 Jbeta primers and 60 Vbeta primers were used for the PCR. Method: immunoSEQ multiplex PCR; TCRdb's copy keeps in-frame clones and lacks some. The sample's table shows some 20,000 clones. As to this clone: As yet, its antigen is unknown.

The origin of this receptor is a man in his fifties or sixties in good health and CMV-seropositive. The specimen was PBMCs. The chain combines TRBV5-1 with TRBJ1-1; 9 bases align to TRBD1. CDR3 sequence reads: CASSPGTGTTEAFF. For the CDR3, the DNA is TGCGCCAGCAGCCCAGGGACAGGGACTACTGAAGCTTTCTTT.